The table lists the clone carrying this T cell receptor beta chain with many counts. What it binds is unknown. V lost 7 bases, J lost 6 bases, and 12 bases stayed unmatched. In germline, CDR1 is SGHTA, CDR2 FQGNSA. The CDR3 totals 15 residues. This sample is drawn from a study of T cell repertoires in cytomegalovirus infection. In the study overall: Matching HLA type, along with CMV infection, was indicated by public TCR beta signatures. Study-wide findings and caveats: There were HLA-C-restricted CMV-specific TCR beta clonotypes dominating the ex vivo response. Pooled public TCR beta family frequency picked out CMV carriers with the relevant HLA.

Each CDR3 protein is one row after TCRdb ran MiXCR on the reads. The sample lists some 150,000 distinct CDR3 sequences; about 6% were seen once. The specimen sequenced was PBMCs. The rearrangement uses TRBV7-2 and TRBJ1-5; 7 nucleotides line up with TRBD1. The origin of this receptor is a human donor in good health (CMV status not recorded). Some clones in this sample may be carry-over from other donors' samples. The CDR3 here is CASTEQGRLGQPQHF. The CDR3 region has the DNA TGTGCCAGCACCGAACAGGGGCGCCTGGGTCAGCCCCAGCATTTT.